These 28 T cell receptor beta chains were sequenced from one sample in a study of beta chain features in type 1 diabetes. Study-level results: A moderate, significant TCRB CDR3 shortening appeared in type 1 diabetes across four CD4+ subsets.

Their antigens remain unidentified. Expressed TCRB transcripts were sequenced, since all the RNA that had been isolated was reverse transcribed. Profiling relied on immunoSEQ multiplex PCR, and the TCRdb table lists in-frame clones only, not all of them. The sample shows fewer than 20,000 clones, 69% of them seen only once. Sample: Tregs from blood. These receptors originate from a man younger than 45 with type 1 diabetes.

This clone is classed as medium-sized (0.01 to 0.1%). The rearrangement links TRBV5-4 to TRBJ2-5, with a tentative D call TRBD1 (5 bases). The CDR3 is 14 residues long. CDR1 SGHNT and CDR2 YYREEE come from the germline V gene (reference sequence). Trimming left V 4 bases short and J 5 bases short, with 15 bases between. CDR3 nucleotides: TGTGCCAGCAGCCACTCTCAGGGATGGGAGACCCAGTACTTC. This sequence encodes CASSHSQGWETQYF.

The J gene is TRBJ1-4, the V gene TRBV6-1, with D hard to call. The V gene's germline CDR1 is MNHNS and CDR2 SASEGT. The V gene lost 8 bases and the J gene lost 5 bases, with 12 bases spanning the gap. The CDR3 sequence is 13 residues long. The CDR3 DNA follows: TGTGCCAGCGGACGGACTACCAATGAAAAACTGTTTTTT. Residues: CASGRTTNEKLFF.

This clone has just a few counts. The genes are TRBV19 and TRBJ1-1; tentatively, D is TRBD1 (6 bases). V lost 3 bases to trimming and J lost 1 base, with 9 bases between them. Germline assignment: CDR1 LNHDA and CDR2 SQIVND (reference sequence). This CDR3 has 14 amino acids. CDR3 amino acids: CASSIKQGNTEAFF. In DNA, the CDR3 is TGTGCCAGTAGTATTAAACAGGGGAACACTGAAGCTTTCTTT.

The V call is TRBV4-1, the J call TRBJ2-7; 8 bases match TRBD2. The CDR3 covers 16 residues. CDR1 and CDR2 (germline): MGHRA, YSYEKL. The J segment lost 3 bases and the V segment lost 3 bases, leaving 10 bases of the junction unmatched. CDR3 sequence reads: CASSHPPGLGGYEQYF. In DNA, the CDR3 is TGCGCCAGCAGCCATCCCCCGGGACTAGGAGGCTACGAGCAGTACTTC.

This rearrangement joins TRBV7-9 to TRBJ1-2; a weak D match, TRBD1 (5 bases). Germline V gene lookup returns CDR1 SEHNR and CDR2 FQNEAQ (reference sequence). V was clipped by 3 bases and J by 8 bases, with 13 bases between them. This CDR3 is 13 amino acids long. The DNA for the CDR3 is TGTGCCAGCAGCTTGTCGGGGGAAGACGGCTACACCTTC. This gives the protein CASSLSGEDGYTF.

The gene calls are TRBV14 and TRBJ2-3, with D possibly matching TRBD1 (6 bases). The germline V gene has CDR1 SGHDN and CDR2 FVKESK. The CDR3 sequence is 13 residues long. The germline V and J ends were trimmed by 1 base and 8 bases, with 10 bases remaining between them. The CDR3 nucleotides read TGTGCCAGCAGCCAAGCAGCAGGGGTTACGCAGTATTTT. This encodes CASSQAAGVTQYF.

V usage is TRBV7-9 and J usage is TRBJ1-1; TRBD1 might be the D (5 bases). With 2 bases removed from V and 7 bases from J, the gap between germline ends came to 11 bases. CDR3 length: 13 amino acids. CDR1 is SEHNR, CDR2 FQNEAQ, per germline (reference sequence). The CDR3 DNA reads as TGTGCCAGCAGCTTAACCCTTGACAGTGAAGCTTTCTTT. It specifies CASSLTLDSEAFF.

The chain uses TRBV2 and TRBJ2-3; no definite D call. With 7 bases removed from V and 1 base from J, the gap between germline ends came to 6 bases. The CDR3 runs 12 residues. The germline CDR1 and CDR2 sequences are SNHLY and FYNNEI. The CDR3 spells CASTRGTDTQYF. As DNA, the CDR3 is TGTGCCAGCACTCGAGGCACAGATACGCAGTATTTT.

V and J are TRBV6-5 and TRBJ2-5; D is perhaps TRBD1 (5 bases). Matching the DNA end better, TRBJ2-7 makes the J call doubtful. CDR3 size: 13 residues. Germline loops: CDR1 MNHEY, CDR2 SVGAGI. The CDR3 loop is CASSRDSTYEQYF. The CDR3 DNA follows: TGTGCCAGCAGCCGCGACAGCACCTACGAGCAGTACTTC.

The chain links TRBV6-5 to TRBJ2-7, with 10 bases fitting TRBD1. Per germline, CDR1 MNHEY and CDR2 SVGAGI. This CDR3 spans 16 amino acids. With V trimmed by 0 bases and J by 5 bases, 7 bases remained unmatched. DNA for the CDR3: TGTGCCAGCAGTTACTCGAGCGGGACAGGGGTCCACGAGCAGTACTTC. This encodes CASSYSSGTGVHEQYF.

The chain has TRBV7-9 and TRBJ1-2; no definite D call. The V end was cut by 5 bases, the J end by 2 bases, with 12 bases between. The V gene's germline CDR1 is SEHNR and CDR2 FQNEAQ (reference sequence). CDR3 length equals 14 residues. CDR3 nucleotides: TGTGCCAGCAGCCGGGGATCCGCAAACTATGGCTACACCTTC. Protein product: CASSRGSANYGYTF.

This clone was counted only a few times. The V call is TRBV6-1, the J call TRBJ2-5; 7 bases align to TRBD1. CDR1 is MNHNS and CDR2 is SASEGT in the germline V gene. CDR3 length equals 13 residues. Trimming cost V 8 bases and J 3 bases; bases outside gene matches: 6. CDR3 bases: TGTGCCAGCGGAACAGGGGAAAAAGAGACCCAGTACTTC. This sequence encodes CASGTGEKETQYF.

CDR3 sequence: CASSPTLLLQGRADTQYF. The DNA for the CDR3 is TGCGCCAGCAGCCCGACTCTGCTACTACAGGGAAGAGCAGATACGCAGTATTTT. J is TRBJ2-3 and V is TRBV5-1; weak D call: TRBD1 (6 bases). Between the trimmed V and J ends, which lost 4 bases and 4 bases, there was a span of 25 bases. The CDR3 is made up of 18 amino acids. CDR1 SGHRS and CDR2 YFSETQ come from the germline V gene.

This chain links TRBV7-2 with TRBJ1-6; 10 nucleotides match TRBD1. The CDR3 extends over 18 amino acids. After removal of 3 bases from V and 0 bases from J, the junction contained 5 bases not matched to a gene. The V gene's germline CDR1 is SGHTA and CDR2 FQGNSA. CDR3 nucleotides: TGTGCCAGCAGCTTCGGGACAGGGGCAGGCTCCTATAATTCACCCCTCCACTTT. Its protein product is CASSFGTGAGSYNSPLHF.

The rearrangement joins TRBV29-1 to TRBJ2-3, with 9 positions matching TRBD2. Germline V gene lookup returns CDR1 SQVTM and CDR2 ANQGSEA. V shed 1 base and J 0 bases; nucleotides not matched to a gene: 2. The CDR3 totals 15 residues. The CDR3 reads CSVEGRGGSTDTQYF. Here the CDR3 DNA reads TGCAGCGTTGAAGGGCGGGGGGGCAGCACAGATACGCAGTATTTT.

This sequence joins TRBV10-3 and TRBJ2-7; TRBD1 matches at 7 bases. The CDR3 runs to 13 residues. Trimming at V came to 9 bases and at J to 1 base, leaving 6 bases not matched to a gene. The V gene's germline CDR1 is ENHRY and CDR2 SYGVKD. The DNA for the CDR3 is TGTGCCATATCCGAGGGGGCGTCCTACGAGCAGTACTTC. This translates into CAISEGASYEQYF.

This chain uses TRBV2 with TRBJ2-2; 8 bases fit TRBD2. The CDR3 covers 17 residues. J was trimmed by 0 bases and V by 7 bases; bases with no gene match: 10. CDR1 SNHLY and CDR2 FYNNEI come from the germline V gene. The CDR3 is CASTKNGGASNTGELFF. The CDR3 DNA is TGTGCCAGCACCAAGAACGGGGGGGCCTCGAACACCGGGGAGCTGTTTTTT. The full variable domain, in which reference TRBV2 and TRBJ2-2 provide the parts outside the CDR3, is EPEVTQTPSHQVTQMGQEVILRCVPISNHLYFYWYRQILGQKVEFLVSFYNNEISEKSEIFDDQFSVERPDGSNFTLKIRSTKLEDSAMYFCASTKNGGASNTGELFFGEGSRLTVL.

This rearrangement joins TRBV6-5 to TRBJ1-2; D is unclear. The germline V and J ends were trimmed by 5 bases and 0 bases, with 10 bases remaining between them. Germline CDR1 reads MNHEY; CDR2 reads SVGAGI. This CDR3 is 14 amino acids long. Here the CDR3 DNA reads TGTGCCAGCAGTCCCGGGAAAGCTAACTATGGCTACACCTTC. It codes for CASSPGKANYGYTF.

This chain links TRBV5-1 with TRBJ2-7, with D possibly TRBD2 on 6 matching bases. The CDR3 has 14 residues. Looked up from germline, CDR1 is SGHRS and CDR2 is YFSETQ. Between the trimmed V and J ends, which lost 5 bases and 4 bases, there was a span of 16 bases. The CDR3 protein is CASRDGRRPYEQYF. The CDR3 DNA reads TGCGCCAGCAGAGACGGGAGAAGGCCTTACGAGCAGTACTTC.

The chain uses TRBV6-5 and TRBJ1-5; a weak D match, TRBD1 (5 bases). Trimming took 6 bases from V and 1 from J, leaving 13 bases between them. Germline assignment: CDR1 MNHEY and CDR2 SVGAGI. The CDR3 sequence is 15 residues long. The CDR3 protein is CASSRDSRSNQPQHF. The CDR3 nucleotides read TGTGCCAGCAGCCGAGACAGCCGGAGCAATCAGCCCCAGCATTTT.

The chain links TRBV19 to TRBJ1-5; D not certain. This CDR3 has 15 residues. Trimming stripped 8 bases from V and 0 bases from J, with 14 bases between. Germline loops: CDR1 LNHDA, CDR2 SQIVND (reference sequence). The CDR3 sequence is CASVVRHYSNQPQHF. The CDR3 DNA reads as TGTGCCAGTGTGGTTCGGCACTATAGCAATCAGCCCCAGCATTTT.

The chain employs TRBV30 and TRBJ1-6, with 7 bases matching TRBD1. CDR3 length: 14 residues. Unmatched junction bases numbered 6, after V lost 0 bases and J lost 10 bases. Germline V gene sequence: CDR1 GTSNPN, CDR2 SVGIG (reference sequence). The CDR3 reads CAWSVLGGDSPLHF. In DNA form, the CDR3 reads TGTGCCTGGAGTGTGCTAGGGGGCGACTCACCCCTCCACTTT. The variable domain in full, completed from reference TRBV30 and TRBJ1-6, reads SQTIHQWPATLVQPVGSPLSLECTVEGTSNPNLYWYRQAAGRGLQLLFYSVGIGQISSEVPQNLSASRPQDRQFILSSKKLLLSDSGFYLCAWSVLGGDSPLHFGNGTRLTVT.

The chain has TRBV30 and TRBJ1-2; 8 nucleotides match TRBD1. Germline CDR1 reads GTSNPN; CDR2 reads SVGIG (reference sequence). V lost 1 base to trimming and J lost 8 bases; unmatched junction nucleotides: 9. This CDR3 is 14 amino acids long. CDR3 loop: CAWSGRRGPGGYTF. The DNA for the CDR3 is TGTGCCTGGAGTGGACGCAGGGGGCCCGGCGGCTACACCTTC.

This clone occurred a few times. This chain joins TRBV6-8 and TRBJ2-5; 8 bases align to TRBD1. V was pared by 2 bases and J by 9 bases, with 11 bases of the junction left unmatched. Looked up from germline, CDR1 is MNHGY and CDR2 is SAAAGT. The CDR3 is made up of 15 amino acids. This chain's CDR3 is CASSYPRTGSAAQYF. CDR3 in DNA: TGTGCCAGCAGTTACCCGCGGACAGGGTCCGCGGCCCAGTACTTC.

The CDR3 loop is CASSPGRVSYEQYF. CDR3 nucleotide sequence: TGTGCCAGCTCACCTGGGCGGGTCTCCTACGAGCAGTACTTC. The rearrangement links TRBV18 to TRBJ2-7; tentative D call: TRBD2 (5 bases). The CDR3 spans 14 residues. The V and J ends lost 3 bases and 0 bases respectively, with 9 bases between them. The germline gives CDR1 KGHSH, CDR2 LQKENI. Full variable domain (outside the CDR3, taken from reference TRBV18 and TRBJ2-7): NAGVMQNPRHLVRRRGQEARLRCSPMKGHSHVYWYRQLPEEGLKFMVYLQKENIIDESGMPKERFSAEFPKEGPSILRIQQVVRGDSAAYFCASSPGRVSYEQYFGPGTRLTVT.

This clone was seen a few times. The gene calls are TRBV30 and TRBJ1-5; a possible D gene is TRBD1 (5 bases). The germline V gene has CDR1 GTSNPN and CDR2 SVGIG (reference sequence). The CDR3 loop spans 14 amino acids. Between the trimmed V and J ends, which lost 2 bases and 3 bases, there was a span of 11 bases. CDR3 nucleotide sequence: TGTGCCTGGAGTCGGGGGGTGAACAATCAGCCCCAGCATTTT. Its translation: CAWSRGVNNQPQHF.

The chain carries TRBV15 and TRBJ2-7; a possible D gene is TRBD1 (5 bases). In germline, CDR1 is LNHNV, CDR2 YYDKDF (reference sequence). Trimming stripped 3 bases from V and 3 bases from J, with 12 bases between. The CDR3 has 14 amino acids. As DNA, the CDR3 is TGTGCCACCAGCAGGGGCAGGGTCGACTACGAGCAGTACTTC. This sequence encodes CATSRGRVDYEQYF.

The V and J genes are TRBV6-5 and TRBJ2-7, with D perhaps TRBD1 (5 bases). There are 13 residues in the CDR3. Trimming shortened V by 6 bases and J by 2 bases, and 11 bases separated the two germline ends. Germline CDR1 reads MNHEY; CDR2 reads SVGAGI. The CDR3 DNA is TGTGCCAGCAGCCGCGACAGCACCTACGAGCAGTACTTC. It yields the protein CASSRDSTYEQYF.